The 20 T cell receptor beta chains listed next were all sequenced from one sample in a study of T cells in Graves' hyperthyroidism and ophthalmopathy. What was amplified from RNA transcripts were TCR beta CDR3 regions. A first-round RT-PCR of the TCR CDR3 used the HTBI primer set. Each CDR3 protein gets one entry after TCRdb re-called the multiplex PCR reads with MiXCR. The repertoire holds over 400,000 distinct CDR3 sequences, with roughly 14% as singletons. Sequenced sample: blood. The receptor set was obtained from a young man with Graves' ophthalmopathy.

This clonotype appeared many times. J is TRBJ2-4 and V is TRBV3-1, with D perhaps TRBD1 (6 bases). CDR3 length: 16 amino acids. Between the trimmed V and J ends, which lost 0 bases and 7 bases, there was a span of 16 bases. CDR1 is LGHDT, CDR2 YNNKEL, per germline (reference sequence). The CDR3 sequence: CASSQEAGQPWNIQYF. The CDR3 nucleotides are TGTGCCAGCAGCCAAGAGGCAGGACAGCCATGGAACATTCAGTACTTC.

In this sample, this clonotype turned up many times. This sequence joins TRBV20-1 and TRBJ2-3, with D uncertain. The CDR3 covers 12 residues. V was cut by 2 bases and J by 0 bases, with 3 bases left in between. The germline CDR1 and CDR2 sequences are DFQATT and SNEGSKA (reference sequence). The DNA for the CDR3 is TGCAGTGCTAGACCGAGCACAGATACGCAGTATTTT. This codes for CSARPSTDTQYF.

This clonotype was seen many times. The chain employs TRBV20-1 and TRBJ2-3; no firm D call. Per germline, CDR1 DFQATT and CDR2 SNEGSKA (reference sequence). The CDR3 has 13 amino acids. Trimming pared 5 bases from V and 0 bases from J, leaving 9 bases between. CDR3 coding DNA: TGCAGTGCTCGATCAACTAGCACAGATACGCAGTATTTT. Its translation: CSARSTSTDTQYF.

This clonotype occurred many times. The gene calls are TRBV24-1 and TRBJ1-2; D perhaps matches TRBD1 (5 bases). V lost 4 bases and J lost 7, with 15 bases in between. This CDR3 is built from 14 residues. The V gene's germline CDR1 is KGHDR and CDR2 SFDVKD. The chain's CDR3 is CATSDAWGDGGYTF. CDR3 nucleotide sequence: TGTGCCACCAGTGACGCCTGGGGGGATGGTGGCTACACCTTC.

In its sample, this clonotype was seen many times. The chain couples TRBV10-3 to TRBJ2-5; weak D call: TRBD2 (6 bases). The germline V gene has CDR1 ENHRY and CDR2 SYGVKD. The CDR3 is made up of 12 amino acids. With 8 bases removed from V and 3 bases from J, the gap between germline ends came to 10 bases. The CDR3: CAIRSSEETQYF. CDR3 sequence (DNA): TGTGCCATCCGCTCTAGCGAAGAGACCCAGTACTTC.

This clonotype turned up a few times. The rearrangement joins TRBV25-1 to TRBJ1-1; D unclear. CDR1 MGHDK and CDR2 SYGVNS come from the germline V gene. V shed 0 bases and J shed 4 bases, with 9 bases lying between them. The CDR3 covers 14 residues. For the CDR3, the DNA is TGTGCCAGCAGTGAATATAGGGATACCACTGAAGCTTTCTTT. Its protein product is CASSEYRDTTEAFF.

This clonotype was seen at least ten times. The V and J genes are TRBV27 and TRBJ2-3, with D perhaps matching TRBD1 (6 bases). The CDR3 consists of 17 residues. V lost 4 bases to trimming and J lost 2 bases, with 19 bases between them. The germline V gene has CDR1 MNHEY and CDR2 SMNVEV (reference sequence). Here the CDR3 DNA reads TGTGCCAGCAGTTCCCCCCCCAGGGGAATCCTCACAGATACGCAGTATTTT. This translates into CASSSPPRGILTDTQYF.

This clonotype was counted at least ten times. J is TRBJ2-5 and V is TRBV5-1; 7 nucleotides match TRBD1. Germline V CDR1 and CDR2: SGHRS, YFSETQ. Unmatched junction bases numbered 10, after V lost 3 bases and J lost 2 bases. The CDR3 length is 16 residues. CDR3 protein: CASSSGMDRQQETQYF. The CDR3 DNA reads as TGCGCCAGCAGCTCAGGAATGGACAGGCAACAAGAGACCCAGTACTTC. Looking up the rest from reference TRBV5-1 and TRBJ2-5 gives the full variable domain: KAGVTQTPRYLIKTRGQQVTLSCSPISGHRSVSWYQQTPGQGLQFLFEYFSETQRNKGNFPGRFSGRQFSNSRSEMNVSTLELGDSALYLCASSSGMDRQQETQYFGPGTRLLVL.

J is TRBJ2-7 and V is TRBV11-1; D may be TRBD1 or TRBD2 (5 bases each). The germline V gene encodes CDR1 SGHAT and CDR2 FQDESV (reference sequence). The V gene lost 3 bases and the J gene lost 4 bases, with 13 bases spanning the gap. The CDR3 totals 14 residues. CDR3 in amino acids: CASSFQGPNYEQYF. The CDR3 DNA sequence: TGTGCCAGCAGCTTCCAGGGACCAAATTACGAGCAGTACTTC.

This sequence joins TRBV5-1 and TRBJ2-5, with D possibly matching TRBD1 (6 bases). The germline V gene encodes CDR1 SGHRS and CDR2 YFSETQ. CDR3 length equals 17 residues. V was cut by 0 bases and J by 4 bases, with 19 bases left in between. CDR3 coding DNA: TGCGCCAGCAGCTTGGGCTTGGGGGACAAGATGGGAGAGACCCAGTACTTC. Protein: CASSLGLGDKMGETQYF.

At least ten counts were recorded for this clonotype. The CDR3 nucleotides are TGTGCCAGCAGCTCAGGACTAGCGACTAGCACAGATACGCAGTATTTT. Translation: CASSSGLATSTDTQYF. The chain links TRBV7-9 to TRBJ2-3, with 9 bases lining up with TRBD2. V lost 4 bases, J lost 0 bases, and 5 bases stayed unmatched. The CDR3 has 16 residues. Germline V gene sequence: CDR1 SEHNR, CDR2 FQNEAQ (reference sequence).

The chain couples TRBV19 to TRBJ1-5; D not certain. Germline V CDR1 and CDR2: LNHDA, SQIVND (reference sequence). The germline V and J ends were trimmed by 3 bases and 7 bases, with 13 bases remaining between them. This CDR3 contains 14 residues. This chain's CDR3 is CASSIPSSGQPQHF. CDR3 sequence (DNA): TGTGCCAGTAGTATCCCCAGCTCTGGGCAGCCCCAGCATTTT.

This clonotype has just one count. The chain employs TRBV4-1 and TRBJ2-5; 8 bases are a match to TRBD1. V lost 0 bases to trimming and J lost 7 bases; unmatched junction nucleotides: 7. The CDR3 spans 15 residues. CDR1 is MGHRA, CDR2 YSYEKL, per germline. CDR3 sequence: CASSQDQGAGGTQYF. The CDR3 DNA sequence: TGCGCCAGCAGCCAAGATCAGGGGGCCGGGGGGACCCAGTACTTC.

In this sample, this clonotype turned up a few times. The DNA of the CDR3 is TGCAGTGCTAGAGATTGGGGAGGAAAAGCGGCGCTAGATACGCAGTATTTT. Its protein product is CSARDWGGKAALDTQYF. The J gene is TRBJ2-3, the V gene TRBV20-1; tentative D call: TRBD2 (6 bases). V lost 0 bases, J lost 5 bases, and 21 bases lay in between. The CDR3 consists of 17 residues. Looked up from germline, CDR1 is DFQATT and CDR2 is SNEGSKA (reference sequence).

The chain has TRBV29-1 and TRBJ2-3, with 8 bases aligning to TRBD2. The germline V gene encodes CDR1 SQVTM and CDR2 ANQGSEA. This CDR3 contains 15 residues. The V and J ends lost 3 bases and 0 bases, in that order; junction bases with no gene match: 5. The CDR3 loop reads CSVDERGPSTDTQYF. The CDR3 DNA reads as TGCAGCGTTGATGAGCGGGGGCCCAGCACAGATACGCAGTATTTT.

This clonotype was detected many times. V usage is TRBV12-3 or TRBV12-4 and J usage is TRBJ1-1, with D unclear. V shed 5 bases and J shed 3 bases, with 10 bases lying between them. The CDR3 loop spans 13 amino acids. CDR3 region: CASSPEEYTEAFF. The CDR3 DNA sequence: TGTGCCAGCAGTCCCGAAGAATACACTGAAGCTTTCTTT.

This clonotype appeared a few times. The chain couples TRBV6-1 to TRBJ2-3, with 15 positions matching TRBD2. CDR3 length: 17 amino acids. Germline V CDR1 and CDR2: MNHNS, SASEGT. V gave up 5 bases and J gave up 4 bases; unmatched junction bases: 7. CDR3 coding DNA: TGTGCCAGCAGTCGGACTAGCGGGAGGGCGGCCCCAGATACGCAGTATTTT. The encoded protein is CASSRTSGRAAPDTQYF.

This clonotype was picked up many times. The CDR3 spells CATLQSPFTDTQYF. The DNA for the CDR3 is TGTGCCACCTTACAGAGTCCGTTCACAGATACGCAGTATTTT. The chain couples TRBV2 to TRBJ2-3, with D unresolved. The germline gives CDR1 SNHLY, CDR2 FYNNEI. This CDR3 is 14 amino acids long. V shed 10 bases and J shed 2 bases, with 16 bases lying between them.

This clonotype came up many times. The CDR3 DNA is TGTGCCAGCAGCACAGGGGGCGAAGAGACCCAGTACTTC. Its translation is CASSTGGEETQYF. This rearrangement joins TRBV7-9 to TRBJ2-5, with TRBD1 matching over 9 bases. The germline CDR1 and CDR2 sequences are SEHNR and FQNEAQ (reference sequence). This CDR3 spans 13 amino acids. The V segment lost 5 bases and the J segment 3 bases; nucleotides outside the gene matches: 1.

This clonotype has a handful of counts. This chain joins TRBV5-1 and TRBJ2-3; D is undetermined. Trimming shortened V by 0 bases and J by 0 bases, and 11 bases separated the two germline ends. CDR1 is SGHRS and CDR2 is YFSETQ in the germline V gene. CDR3 length equals 16 residues. CDR3 bases: TGCGCCAGCAGCTTGGCCAATAGCCCCAGCACAGATACGCAGTATTTT. Translated, it gives CASSLANSPSTDTQYF. The variable domain in full, with the rest retrieved from reference TRBV5-1 and TRBJ2-3, is KAGVTQTPRYLIKTRGQQVTLSCSPISGHRSVSWYQQTPGQGLQFLFEYFSETQRNKGNFPGRFSGRQFSNSRSEMNVSTLELGDSALYLCASSLANSPSTDTQYFGPGTRLTVL.